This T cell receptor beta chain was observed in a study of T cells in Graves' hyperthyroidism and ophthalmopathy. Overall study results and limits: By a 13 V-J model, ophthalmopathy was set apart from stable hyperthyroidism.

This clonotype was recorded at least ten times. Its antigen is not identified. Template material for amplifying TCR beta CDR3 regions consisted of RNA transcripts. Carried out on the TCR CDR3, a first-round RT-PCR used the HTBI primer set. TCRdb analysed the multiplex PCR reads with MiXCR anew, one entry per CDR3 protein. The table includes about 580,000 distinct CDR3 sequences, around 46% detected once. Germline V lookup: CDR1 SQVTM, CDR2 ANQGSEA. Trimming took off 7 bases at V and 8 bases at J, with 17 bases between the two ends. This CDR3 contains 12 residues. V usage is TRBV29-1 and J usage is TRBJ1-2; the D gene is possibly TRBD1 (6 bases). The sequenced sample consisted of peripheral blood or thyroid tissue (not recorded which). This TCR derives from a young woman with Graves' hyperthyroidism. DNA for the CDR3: TGCAGCGCCGCTGGCGGGGGCGGCGGCTACACCTTC. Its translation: CSAAGGGGGYTF.